The present T cell receptor beta chain was sequenced within a study of blood T cell repertoires in COVID-19. TCRdb keeps only in-frame clones here, not all; method: immunoSEQ multiplex PCR. The data show some 300,000 clones, with roughly 86% seen just once and around 1.2% held by the top ten. Trimming stripped 5 bases from V and 0 bases from J, with 6 bases between. CDR3 length: 13 residues. Specimen: peripheral blood. The chain has TRBV12-3 or TRBV12-4 and TRBJ2-3; D not certain. The source of this sequence is a man between 65 and 80 years old with acute or convalescent COVID-19. The CDR3, as DNA: TGTGCCAGCAGTCTTCTTAGCACAGATACGCAGTATTTT. The encoded protein is CASSLLSTDTQYF.